This TCR beta chain was retrieved from a study of OX40 agonist ivuxolimab in advanced cancers. About the research overall: Checkpoint inhibitors had been given previously to over 30% of patients.

Germline-derived CDR1 and CDR2 are SGHTA and FQGNSA. V was trimmed by 4 bases and J by 7 bases, leaving 7 bases between them. CDR3 length: 11 residues. Produced via immunoSEQ multiplex PCR; TCRdb's table is partial and in-frame only. The table lists some 45,000 clones, 85% to 90% of them singletons. About this clone itself: Its antigen is still unknown.

Whole-study results and caveats: Relative to CD4+ cells, CD8+ T cells on average had more expanded clones. Expanded peripheral T-cell antigen specificity went undetermined. At doses 0.1 to 3.0 mg/kg, CD4+ and CD8+ clones expanded.

The V and J genes are TRBV7-2 and TRBJ1-1; no firm D call. This TCR came from an adult with an advanced solid tumor such as melanoma, head and neck, liver or kidney cancer. The starting material was CD4+ or CD8+ T cells sorted from blood, obtained in a trial of the OX40 agonist ivuxolimab. The CDR3 bases are TGTGCCAGCAGCTCCCGCCTTGAAGCTTTCTTT. Translation gives CASSSRLEAFF.